Listed below are T cell receptor beta chains from one sample, sequenced in a study of T cells after yellow fever vaccination. One entry per CDR3 protein results from TCRdb running MiXCR on the 5' RACE reads. The sample yields under 100,000 distinct CDR3 sequences, less than 6% seen once. The input for sequencing was CD8+ T cells sorted from PBMCs, taken 10 days after the yellow fever booster vaccination. All receptors derive from a man aged 18-30 years who received the YFV17D yellow fever vaccine. The conserved cysteine and the conserved F or W are not part of the CDR3 here. Fields, in order: J gene, V gene, clone size, CDR3 protein. Clone sizes are given selectively: once, few, many, or a class where the clone is expanded.

J: TRBJ2-7
V: TRBV4-3
size: -
CDR3: ASSQFTTGHEQY

J: TRBJ1-1
V: TRBV19
size: few
CDR3: ASSSRGWTAESTEAF

J: TRBJ2-1
V: TRBV27
size: -
CDR3: AIPTVGKF

J: TRBJ1-1
V: TRBV5-6
size: few
CDR3: ASSLGLSAF

J: TRBJ2-3
V: TRBV4-1
size: -
CDR3: ASSPDGAGGADTQY

J: TRBJ2-2
V: TRBV7-9
size: -
CDR3: ASSLGNGNTGELF

J: TRBJ1-5
V: TRBV4-1
size: many
CDR3: ASRERDVSNQPQH

J: TRBJ2-3
V: TRBV10-3
size: many
CDR3: AISESPTTTSGGYTDTQY

J: TRBJ1-2
V: TRBV5-6
size: few
CDR3: ASSRDRGSLTNYGYT

J: TRBJ1-1
V: TRBV4-1
size: few
CDR3: ASSHSLGGSPEAF

J: TRBJ1-5
V: TRBV23-1
size: many
CDR3: ASSQGIGQAENSNQPQH

J: TRBJ1-5
V: TRBV6-2/TRBV6-3
size: -
CDR3: ASSPTGVPQPQH

J: TRBJ2-1
V: TRBV4-2
size: many
CDR3: ASSQGDSSSDEQF

J: TRBJ1-1
V: TRBV19
size: few
CDR3: ASGSPMNTEAF

J: TRBJ2-1
V: TRBV20-1
size: many
CDR3: SASSVPYNEQF

J: TRBJ1-1
V: TRBV29-1
size: many
CDR3: SAKTGGATEAF

J: TRBJ2-7
V: TRBV30
size: -
CDR3: AWSVQEYPMDEQY

J: TRBJ2-5
V: TRBV23-1
size: -
CDR3: ARARGGRETQY

J: TRBJ2-5
V: TRBV7-8
size: many
CDR3: ASSLGAGEETQY

J: TRBJ2-7
V: TRBV29-1
size: -
CDR3: SAILLRRDFSYEQY

J: TRBJ2-5
V: TRBV7-9
size: few
CDR3: ASSSGPHWQY

J: TRBJ1-1
V: TRBV7-9
size: -
CDR3: ASSIVNTEAF

J: TRBJ2-3
V: TRBV4-1
size: -
CDR3: ASSQDVEKRSTDTQY

J: TRBJ1-1
V: TRBV11-2
size: many
CDR3: ASSLSYSGPPAGAF

J: TRBJ1-2
V: TRBV6-5
size: few
CDR3: ASSRSISNGYT

J: TRBJ2-7
V: TRBV28
size: -
CDR3: ASSPRGLFYEQY

J: TRBJ2-1
V: TRBV30
size: few
CDR3: AWREQGALNEQF

J: TRBJ2-3
V: TRBV27
size: -
CDR3: ASSLYVRGGSTDTQY

J: TRBJ1-1
V: TRBV15
size: few
CDR3: ATRRDTLNTEAF

J: TRBJ2-3
V: TRBV7-9
size: -
CDR3: ASSLVRPGTRTDTQY

J: TRBJ2-7
V: TRBV4-1
size: many
CDR3: ASSPRDADYEQY

J: TRBJ1-1
V: TRBV7-9
size: -
CDR3: ASIGTVRDTEAF

J: TRBJ2-3
V: TRBV10-3
size: -
CDR3: AISESAGRDTQY

J: TRBJ2-2
V: TRBV6-2/TRBV6-3
size: -
CDR3: ASSYSRAGELF

J: TRBJ1-4
V: TRBV7-9
size: many
CDR3: ASSSTRGVRNEKLF

J: TRBJ2-3
V: TRBV4-1
size: -
CDR3: ASLAPGGSTDTQY

J: TRBJ2-7
V: TRBV6-2/TRBV6-3
size: few
CDR3: ASSLGTGLEQY

J: TRBJ1-5
V: TRBV6-5
size: few
CDR3: ASSPRTGYSNQPQH

J: TRBJ2-5
V: TRBV4-1
size: few
CDR3: ASSQDGDFQETQY

J: TRBJ2-1
V: TRBV20-1
size: -
CDR3: SAKNSGGYNEQF

J: TRBJ2-4
V: TRBV7-8
size: few
CDR3: ASSLRTLGTDLAKNIQY

J: TRBJ2-7
V: TRBV27
size: -
CDR3: ASSSFYSSYEQY

J: TRBJ2-1
V: TRBV5-1
size: many
CDR3: ASSYKGDEQF

J: TRBJ1-2
V: TRBV7-9
size: -
CDR3: ASSLVSTGGGGYT

J: TRBJ1-1
V: TRBV12-3/TRBV12-4
size: -
CDR3: ASSFSDSEAF

J: TRBJ2-7
V: TRBV19
size: few
CDR3: ASSAGGLVDEQY

J: TRBJ1-1
V: TRBV14
size: few
CDR3: ASSHPRGQGAYVNTEAF

J: TRBJ1-2
V: TRBV10-3
size: few
CDR3: AISESRSGQNYGYT

J: TRBJ1-1
V: TRBV7-9
size: few
CDR3: ASSPGTGGTRDTEAF

J: TRBJ2-3
V: TRBV15
size: few
CDR3: ATSPGLSSGTDTQY

J: TRBJ2-3
V: TRBV4-3
size: -
CDR3: ASSQVPWDTDTQY

J: TRBJ1-6
V: TRBV5-1
size: many
CDR3: ASSTSGFPLDALH

J: TRBJ1-2
V: TRBV12-3/TRBV12-4
size: few
CDR3: ASSRSGTGSRT

J: TRBJ2-5
V: TRBV21-1
size: -
CDR3: ARRGQEETQY

J: TRBJ2-4
V: TRBV5-4
size: few
CDR3: ASSYRGGNIQY